The 4 T cell receptor beta chains given below trace back to one sample, sequenced in a study of T cells after yellow fever vaccination. TCRdb re-called the 5' RACE reads through MiXCR, storing one row per CDR3 protein. The data contain 500,000 to 650,000 distinct CDR3 sequences, approximately 13% of them seen just once; the ten biggest clones take up 14% to 15%. The input for sequencing was PBMCs, taken on the day of the yellow fever booster vaccination. Source of these receptors: a man younger than 40 who received the YFV17D yellow fever vaccine.

In its sample, this clonotype was seen a few times. The gene calls are TRBV15 and TRBJ2-2; D not certain. V was clipped by 1 base and J by 6 bases, with 3 bases between them. The CDR3 consists of 12 residues. CDR1 is LNHNV, CDR2 YYDKDF, per germline (reference sequence). The DNA for the CDR3 is TGTGCCACCAGCAGAGTGCCCGGGGAGCTGTTTTTT. Its translation is CATSRVPGELFF. Full variable domain (missing parts from reference TRBV15 and TRBJ2-2): DAMVIQNPRYQVTQFGKPVTLSCSQTLNHNVMYWYQQKSSQAPKLLFHYYDKDFNNEADTPDNFQSRRPNTSFCFLDIRSPGLGDTAMYLCATSRVPGELFFGEGSRLTVL.

The chain links TRBV10-2 to TRBJ2-3; D is unclear. In germline, CDR1 is WSHSY, CDR2 SAAADI. The CDR3 spans 12 residues. V lost 7 bases to trimming and J lost 2 bases, with 7 bases between them. CDR3 DNA: TGCGCCAGCACTGGACCCACAGATACGCAGTATTTT. This encodes CASTGPTDTQYF.

This chain joins TRBV19 and TRBJ2-7; TRBD2 aligns across 10 bases. The CDR3 runs to 15 residues. The germline V gene has CDR1 LNHDA and CDR2 SQIVND (reference sequence). The J segment lost 6 bases and the V segment lost 6 bases, leaving 11 bases of the junction unmatched. The chain's CDR3 is CASRKAGGPVGEQYF. The CDR3, as DNA: TGTGCCAGTAGGAAAGCGGGAGGGCCCGTGGGCGAGCAGTACTTC.

The chain combines TRBV29-1 with TRBJ2-7; 9 nucleotides line up with TRBD1. V gave up 6 bases and J gave up 3 bases; unmatched junction bases: 9. Germline CDR1 and CDR2: SQVTM and ANQGSEA. The CDR3 contains 14 residues. This CDR3 reads CSVPTGTGYYEQYF. CDR3 nucleotide sequence: TGCAGCGTACCAACCGGGACAGGGTACTACGAGCAGTACTTC.